A single sample gave rise to the 24 T cell receptor beta chains below, sequenced in a study of CD8+CD57+ T cells in acquired aplastic anemia. Both TCR beta VDJ combination and CDR3 sequence profiling were carried out. Genomic DNA was the template for this profiling. TCRdb ran MiXCR on the reads and lists one entry per CDR3 protein. The data show about half a million distinct CDR3 sequences, under 40% seen once. Those patients picked for sequencing had displayed CD8+CD57+ cell expansion on flow cytometry. The sequenced sample was sorted CD4+, CD8+, or CD8+CD57+ T cells (not recorded which) from PBMCs. The receptors were sampled from a human donor with aplastic anemia.

The sample holds a few counts of this clonotype. V gene TRBV2 combines with J gene TRBJ2-7; the D gene is possibly TRBD1 (6 bases). Trimming stripped 8 bases from V and 5 bases from J, with 22 bases between. There are 15 residues in the CDR3. CDR1 is SNHLY and CDR2 is FYNNEI in the germline V gene. CDR3 bases: TGTGCCAGCGGGCTGACCGGGACATTACTCCACGAGCAGTACTTC. Translation: CASGLTGTLLHEQYF.

V usage is TRBV2 and J usage is TRBJ2-5, with 7 nucleotides matching TRBD2. With 8 bases clipped from V and 2 bases from J, the junction kept 5 bases outside the gene matches. CDR1 is SNHLY, CDR2 FYNNEI, per germline. The length of the CDR3 is 13 residues. CDR3 sequence (DNA): TGTGCCAGCCTCAAAGCGGGGCAAGAGACCCAGTACTTC. Translated, it gives CASLKAGQETQYF. The full variable domain, completed using reference TRBV2 and TRBJ2-5, is EPEVTQTPSHQVTQMGQEVILRCVPISNHLYFYWYRQILGQKVEFLVSFYNNEISEKSEIFDDQFSVERPDGSNFTLKIRSTKLEDSAMYFCASLKAGQETQYFGPGTRLLVL.

This clonotype has more than one count but fewer than ten. The junction differs from germline at one of its ends, possibly a read error. The J gene is TRBJ2-7, the V gene TRBV5-8; 8 bases map to TRBD1. This CDR3 spans 15 amino acids. Germline V gives CDR1 SGHTS, CDR2 YDEGEE. The CDR3 sequence is CASSFLETGAYEQYF. Written as DNA, the CDR3 is TGTGCCAGCAGCTTTCTTGAGACAGGGGCCTATGAGCAGTACTTC.

The J gene is TRBJ2-1, the V gene TRBV11-1, with 11 bases lining up with TRBD2. Germline values: CDR1 SGHAT, CDR2 FQDESV (reference sequence). This CDR3 spans 15 amino acids. The V and J ends lost 3 bases and 4 bases, in that order; junction bases with no gene match: 2. The CDR3, as DNA: TGTGCCAGCAGCTTTACTAGCGGGAGTTACAATGAGCAGTTCTTC. It codes for CASSFTSGSYNEQFF.

The rearrangement links TRBV6-6 to TRBJ1-1; D not certain. V was pared by 2 bases and J by 1 base, with 5 bases between. The CDR3 consists of 13 residues. Germline CDR1 and CDR2: MNHNY and SVGAGI (reference sequence). CDR3 protein: CASSYTENTEAFF. The CDR3 DNA sequence: TGTGCCAGCAGTTACACTGAGAACACTGAAGCTTTCTTT.

With regard to this clonotype: It may be a read error: a sequence one base away is much more abundant. J is TRBJ2-7 and V is TRBV2; 8 nucleotides match TRBD1. The CDR3 is made up of 15 amino acids. Germline-derived CDR1 and CDR2 are SNHLY and FYNNEI. CDR3 nucleotide sequence: TGTGCCAGCAGTTCGGGAAGGACAGGGTTCTACGAGCAGCACTTC. It is translated as CASSSGRTGFYEQHF.

The J gene is TRBJ1-1, the V gene TRBV6-1, with 8 bases fitting TRBD1. The CDR3 totals 14 residues. Per the germline V gene, CDR1 is MNHNS and CDR2 is SASEGT. V shed 6 bases and J 5 bases; nucleotides not matched to a gene: 8. The DNA for the CDR3 is TGTGCCAGCAGGGTAGACAGGGGAGGAACTGAAGCTTTCTTT. Translating gives CASRVDRGGTEAFF.

J is TRBJ2-7 and V is TRBV30, with D hard to call. The CDR3 extends over 13 amino acids. With 4 bases removed from V and 3 bases from J, the gap between germline ends came to 13 bases. Germline CDR1 and CDR2: GTSNPN and SVGIG (reference sequence). In nucleotides, the CDR3 is TGTGCCTGGACGTCGGGTTCCGGCTACGAGCAGTACTTC. Its translation is CAWTSGSGYEQYF.

This chain joins TRBV5-1 and TRBJ1-2; maybe TRBD1 (5 bases). Germline V lookup: CDR1 SGHRS, CDR2 YFSETQ. Trimming removed 5 bases from V and 6 bases from J, with 17 bases in between. The CDR3 is 14 residues long. The CDR3 DNA reads as TGCGCCAGCAGTTTTGAAGGGGTAAAGAATGGCTACACCTTC. This translates into CASSFEGVKNGYTF. The complete variable domain, with remaining parts taken from reference TRBV5-1 and TRBJ1-2, reads KAGVTQTPRYLIKTRGQQVTLSCSPISGHRSVSWYQQTPGQGLQFLFEYFSETQRNKGNFPGRFSGRQFSNSRSEMNVSTLELGDSALYLCASSFEGVKNGYTFGSGTRLTVV.

This clonotype was seen more than once but under ten times. The CDR3 here is CATSRDRGLEAFF. The CDR3 nucleotides read TGTGCCACCAGCAGAGATCGAGGGCTTGAAGCTTTCTTT. The chain is built from TRBV15 and TRBJ1-1; D not certain. Germline V gene lookup returns CDR1 LNHNV and CDR2 YYDKDF (reference sequence). Trimming removed 0 bases at V and 7 bases at J, with 9 bases between. This CDR3 contains 13 residues.

For this clonotype: This may come from a read error, since a much larger clone is one base off. The rearrangement links TRBV20-1 to TRBJ1-2; 7 bases fit TRBD1. Germline-derived CDR1 and CDR2 are DFQATT and SNEGSKA (reference sequence). The CDR3 has 15 amino acids. DNA for the CDR3: TGCAGTGCTAGTCGTGTGTTCGAGGGGGCGCTTGGCTGCACCTTC. Translated: CSASRVFEGALGCTF.

The CDR3 loop reads CASRDRGKAFF. The CDR3 DNA reads as TGTGCCAGCAGAGACAGGGGTAAGGCTTTCTTT. The chain joins TRBV3-1 to TRBJ1-1; 8 bases are shared with TRBD1. J gave up 11 bases and V 6 bases, and 5 bases lay outside the gene matches. Germline CDR1 reads LGHDT; CDR2 reads YNNKEL (reference sequence). This CDR3 spans 11 amino acids.

This clonotype was seen a handful of times. The CDR3, as DNA: TGTGCCAGCAGCGTATTAGGCTCCGGGGCCAACGTCCTGACTTTC. As protein: CASSVLGSGANVLTF. V usage is TRBV9 and J usage is TRBJ2-6; no reliable D call. The CDR3 length is 15 residues. CDR1 and CDR2 (germline): SGDLS, YYNGEE. The V end lost 1 base, the J end lost 4 bases, and 9 bases lay between the germline ends.

V and J are TRBV7-9 and TRBJ2-5; a weak D match, TRBD2 (5 bases). Trimming took off 7 bases at V and 4 bases at J, with 13 bases between the two ends. Germline-derived CDR1 and CDR2 are SEHNR and FQNEAQ (reference sequence). CDR3 size: 13 residues. Here the CDR3 DNA reads TGTGCCAGCACCCTTACGGCGGGAGAGACCCAGTACTTC. It yields the protein CASTLTAGETQYF.

This clonotype was counted at least ten times. The chain uses TRBV20-1 and TRBJ1-3, with D maybe TRBD1 (5 bases). Trimming stripped 8 bases from V and 4 bases from J, with 12 bases between. Germline V lookup: CDR1 DFQATT, CDR2 SNEGSKA (reference sequence). The CDR3 is made up of 12 amino acids. CDR3 nucleotides: TGCAGTAACAAGGGGCCCGGAAACACCATATATTTT. As protein: CSNKGPGNTIYF.

V is TRBV6-5 and J is TRBJ1-3; D is ambiguous. From germline, CDR1 is MNHEY and CDR2 SVGAGI. Trimming pared 0 bases from V and 0 bases from J, leaving 6 bases between. This CDR3 has 15 residues. Here the CDR3 DNA reads TGTGCCAGCAGTTACTCCTCGAGCTCTGGAAACACCATATATTTT. It yields the protein CASSYSSSSGNTIYF.

This clonotype was detected ten times or more. The chain combines TRBV20-1 with TRBJ1-1, with D perhaps TRBD1 (6 bases). Per the germline V gene, CDR1 is DFQATT and CDR2 is SNEGSKA (reference sequence). This CDR3 spans 13 amino acids. Trimming removed 6 bases from V and 1 base from J, with 12 bases in between. The CDR3 nucleotides are TGCAGTGCCGACGGACAGTGGAACACTGAAGCTTTCTTT. Amino acids: CSADGQWNTEAFF.

The V call is TRBV11-1, the J call TRBJ2-1; 8 bases align to TRBD2. The CDR3 extends over 15 amino acids. V lost 3 bases to trimming and J lost 7 bases; unmatched junction nucleotides: 8. Looked up from germline, CDR1 is SGHAT and CDR2 is FQDESV (reference sequence). CDR3 sequence: CASSFVTSDENEQFF. CDR3 coding DNA: TGTGCCAGCAGCTTTGTGACTAGCGATGAAAATGAGCAGTTCTTC.

The rearrangement links TRBV29-1 to TRBJ2-1; D ambiguous. This CDR3 comprises 11 residues. V lost 7 bases and J lost 6, with 10 bases in between. Germline V lookup: CDR1 SQVTM, CDR2 ANQGSEA. The CDR3 here is CSGGIGNEQFF. CDR3 in DNA: TGCAGCGGTGGGATCGGCAATGAGCAGTTCTTC.

This clonotype was seen just once. V gene TRBV19 combines with J gene TRBJ2-5, with D maybe TRBD1 (5 bases). The CDR3 consists of 16 residues. V was shortened by 3 bases and J by 7 bases, with 21 bases between the two germline ends. The V gene's germline CDR1 is LNHDA and CDR2 SQIVND (reference sequence). CDR3 residues: CASSISTGNPTGTQYF. The DNA of the CDR3 is TGTGCCAGTAGTATCTCTACAGGCAATCCAACAGGGACCCAGTACTTC.

This clonotype was observed at least ten times. This rearrangement joins TRBV2 to TRBJ1-5, with 12 bases identical to TRBD1. With 6 bases clipped from V and 2 bases from J, the junction kept 2 bases outside the gene matches. The CDR3 contains 15 residues. From germline, CDR1 is SNHLY and CDR2 FYNNEI. The CDR3 DNA follows: TGTGCCAGCAGCGGGACAGGGGGCGGCAATCAGCCCCAGCATTTT. It encodes CASSGTGGGNQPQHF.

This clonotype was counted at least ten times. The gene calls are TRBV7-3 and TRBJ2-1; the D is unclear. Per the germline V gene, CDR1 is SGHTA and CDR2 is FQGTGA. Between the trimmed V and J ends, which lost 5 bases and 8 bases, there was a span of 19 bases. CDR3 size: 15 residues. DNA for the CDR3: TGTGCCAGCAGCCCCCTGTTTGGCCGCGGCGATGAGCAGTTCTTC. This codes for CASSPLFGRGDEQFF.

This clonotype was counted a few times. The chain links TRBV5-1 to TRBJ1-4, with 12 bases identical to TRBD1. J gave up 7 bases and V 1 base, and 8 bases lay outside the gene matches. The CDR3 spans 17 residues. The V gene's germline CDR1 is SGHRS and CDR2 YFSETQ. This chain's CDR3 is CASSLQGQGASGEKLFF. The DNA of the CDR3 is TGCGCCAGCAGCTTGCAGGGACAGGGGGCGTCTGGTGAAAAACTGTTTTTT.

This clonotype was found many times. V gene TRBV2 combines with J gene TRBJ1-1; perhaps TRBD1 as D (5 bases). Germline V gene lookup returns CDR1 SNHLY and CDR2 FYNNEI. V was trimmed by 8 bases and J by 0 bases, leaving 13 bases between them. CDR3 size: 14 residues. Here the CDR3 reads CASLTGTLNTEAFF. CDR3 sequence (DNA): TGTGCCAGCTTAACGGGGACGTTGAACACTGAAGCTTTCTTT.